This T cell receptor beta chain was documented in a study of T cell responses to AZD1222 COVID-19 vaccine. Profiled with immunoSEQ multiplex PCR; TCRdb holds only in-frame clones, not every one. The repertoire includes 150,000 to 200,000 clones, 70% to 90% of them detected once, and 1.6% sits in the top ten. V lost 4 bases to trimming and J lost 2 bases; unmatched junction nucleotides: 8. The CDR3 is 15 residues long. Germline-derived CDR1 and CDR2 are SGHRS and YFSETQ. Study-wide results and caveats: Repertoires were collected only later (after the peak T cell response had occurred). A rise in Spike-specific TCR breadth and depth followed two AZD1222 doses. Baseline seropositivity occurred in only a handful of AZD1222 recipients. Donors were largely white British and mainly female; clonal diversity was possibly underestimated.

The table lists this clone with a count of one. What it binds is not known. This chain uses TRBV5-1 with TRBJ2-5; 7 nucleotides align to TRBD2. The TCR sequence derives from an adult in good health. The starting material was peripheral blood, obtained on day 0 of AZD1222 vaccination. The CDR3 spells CASSLGTTRQETQYF. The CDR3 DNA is TGCGCCAGCAGCCTGGGGACTACCCGGCAAGAGACCCAGTACTTC.